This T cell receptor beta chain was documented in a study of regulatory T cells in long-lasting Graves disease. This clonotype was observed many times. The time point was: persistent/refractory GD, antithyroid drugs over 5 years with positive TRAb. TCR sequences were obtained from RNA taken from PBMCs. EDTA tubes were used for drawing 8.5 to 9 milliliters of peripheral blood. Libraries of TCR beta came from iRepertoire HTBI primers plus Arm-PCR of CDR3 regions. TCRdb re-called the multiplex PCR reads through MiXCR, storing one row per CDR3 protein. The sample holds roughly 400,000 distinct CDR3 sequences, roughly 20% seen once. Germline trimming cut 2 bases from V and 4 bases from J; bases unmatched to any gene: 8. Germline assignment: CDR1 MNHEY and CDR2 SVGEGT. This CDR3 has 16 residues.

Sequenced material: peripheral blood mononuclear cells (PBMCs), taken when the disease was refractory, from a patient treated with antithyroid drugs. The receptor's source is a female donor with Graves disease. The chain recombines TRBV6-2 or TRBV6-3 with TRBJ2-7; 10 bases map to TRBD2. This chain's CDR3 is CASSYSASGSGYEQYF. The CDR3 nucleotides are TGTGCCAGCAGTTACAGTGCTAGCGGGAGTGGTTACGAGCAGTACTTC.